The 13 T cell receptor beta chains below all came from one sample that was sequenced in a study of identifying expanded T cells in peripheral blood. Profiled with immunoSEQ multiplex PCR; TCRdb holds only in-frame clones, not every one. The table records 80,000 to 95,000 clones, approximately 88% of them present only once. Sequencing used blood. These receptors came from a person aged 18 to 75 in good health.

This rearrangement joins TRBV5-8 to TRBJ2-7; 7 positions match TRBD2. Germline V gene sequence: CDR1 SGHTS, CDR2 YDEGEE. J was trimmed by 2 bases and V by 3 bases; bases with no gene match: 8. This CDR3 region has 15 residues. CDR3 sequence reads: CASSYLSGTTYEQYF. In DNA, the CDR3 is TGTGCCAGCAGCTATCTGAGCGGGACCACCTACGAGCAGTACTTC. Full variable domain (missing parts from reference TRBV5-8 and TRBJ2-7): EAGVTQSPTHLIKTRGQQATLRCSPISGHTSVYWYQQALGLGLQFLLWYDEGEERNRGNFPPRFSGRQFPNYSSELNVNALELEDSALYLCASSYLSGTTYEQYFGPGTRLTVT.

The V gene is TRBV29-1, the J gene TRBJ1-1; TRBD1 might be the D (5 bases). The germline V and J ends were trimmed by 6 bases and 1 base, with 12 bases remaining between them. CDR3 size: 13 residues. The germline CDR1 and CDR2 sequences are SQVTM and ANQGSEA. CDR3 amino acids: CSVAGTANTEAFF. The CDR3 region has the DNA TGCAGCGTAGCCGGGACCGCGAACACTGAAGCTTTCTTT.

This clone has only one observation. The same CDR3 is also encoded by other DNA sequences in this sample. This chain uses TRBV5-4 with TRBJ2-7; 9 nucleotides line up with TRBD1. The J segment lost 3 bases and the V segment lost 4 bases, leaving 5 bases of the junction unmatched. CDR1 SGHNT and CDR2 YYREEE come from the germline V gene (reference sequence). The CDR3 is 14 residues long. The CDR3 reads CASSPPGQGYEQYF. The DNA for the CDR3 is TGTGCCAGCAGCCCACCGGGACAGGGCTACGAGCAGTACTTC.

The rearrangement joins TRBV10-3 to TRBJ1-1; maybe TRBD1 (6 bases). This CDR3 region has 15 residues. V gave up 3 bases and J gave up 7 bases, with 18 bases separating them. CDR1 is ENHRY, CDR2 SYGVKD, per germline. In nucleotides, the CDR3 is TGTGCCATCAGTGAACCGGGACAAAACGAGTATGAAGCTTTCTTT. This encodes CAISEPGQNEYEAFF.

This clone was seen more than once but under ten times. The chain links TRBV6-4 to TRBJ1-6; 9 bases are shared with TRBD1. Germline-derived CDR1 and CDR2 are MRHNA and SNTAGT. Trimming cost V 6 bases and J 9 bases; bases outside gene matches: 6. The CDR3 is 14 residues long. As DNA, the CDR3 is TGTGCCAGCAGCCTCGGACAGGGGAGTTCACCCCTCCACTTT. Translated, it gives CASSLGQGSSPLHF.

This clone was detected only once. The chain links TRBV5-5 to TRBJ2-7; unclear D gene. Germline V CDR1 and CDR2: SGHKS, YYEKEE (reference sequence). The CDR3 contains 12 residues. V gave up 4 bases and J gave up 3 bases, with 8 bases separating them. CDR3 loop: CASSRRYYEQYF. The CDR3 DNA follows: TGTGCCAGCAGCCGACGGTACTACGAGCAGTACTTC.

The CDR3 DNA is TGTGCCAGCAGTGAGGACGGGGGGGCCGGTGGAGATACGCAGTATTTT. Protein product: CASSEDGGAGGDTQYF. The V and J genes are TRBV6-1 and TRBJ2-3, with 8 nucleotides matching TRBD2. This CDR3 is 16 amino acids long. V was clipped by 3 bases and J by 5 bases; unmatched bases: 10. In germline, CDR1 is MNHNS, CDR2 SASEGT.

The CDR3 DNA reads TGTGCCATTTGGGACGGAGCCTACGAGCAGTACTTC. This sequence encodes CAIWDGAYEQYF. The rearrangement uses TRBV10-3 and TRBJ2-7; tentatively, D is TRBD1 or TRBD2 (5 bases each). From germline, CDR1 is ENHRY and CDR2 SYGVKD. The ends were cut back, 9 bases at V and 2 bases at J, with 11 bases in the middle. This CDR3 region has 12 residues.

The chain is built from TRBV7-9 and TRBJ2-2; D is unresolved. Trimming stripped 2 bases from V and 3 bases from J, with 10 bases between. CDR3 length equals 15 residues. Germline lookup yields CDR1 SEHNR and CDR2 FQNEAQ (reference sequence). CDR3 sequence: CASSLLQQHTGELFF. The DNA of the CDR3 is TGTGCCAGCAGCTTACTCCAACAACACACCGGGGAGCTGTTTTTT.

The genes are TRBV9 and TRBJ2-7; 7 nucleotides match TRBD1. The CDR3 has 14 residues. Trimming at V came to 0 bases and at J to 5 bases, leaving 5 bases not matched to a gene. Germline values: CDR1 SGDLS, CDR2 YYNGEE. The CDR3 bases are TGTGCCAGCAGCGTAGACAGGGGTTTCGACGAGCAGTACTTC. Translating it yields CASSVDRGFDEQYF. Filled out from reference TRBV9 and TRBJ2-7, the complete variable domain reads DSGVTQTPKHLITATGQRVTLRCSPRSGDLSVYWYQQSLDQGLQFLIQYYNGEERAKGNILERFSAQQFPDLHSELNLSSLELGDSALYFCASSVDRGFDEQYFGPGTRLTVT.

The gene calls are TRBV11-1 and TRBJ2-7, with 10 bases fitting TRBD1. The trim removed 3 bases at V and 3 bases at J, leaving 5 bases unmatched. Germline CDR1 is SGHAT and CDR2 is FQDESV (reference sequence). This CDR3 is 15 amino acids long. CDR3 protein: CASSLTGTGDYEQYF. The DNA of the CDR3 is TGTGCCAGCAGCTTGACCGGGACAGGGGACTACGAGCAGTACTTC.

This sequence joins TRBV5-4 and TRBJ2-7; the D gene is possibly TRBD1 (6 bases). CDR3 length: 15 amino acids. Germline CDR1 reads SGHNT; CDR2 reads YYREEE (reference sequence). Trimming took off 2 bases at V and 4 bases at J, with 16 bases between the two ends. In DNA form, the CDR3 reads TGTGCCAGCAGCTTAGCCGGGACAACCCTTTACGAGCAGTACTTC. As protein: CASSLAGTTLYEQYF.

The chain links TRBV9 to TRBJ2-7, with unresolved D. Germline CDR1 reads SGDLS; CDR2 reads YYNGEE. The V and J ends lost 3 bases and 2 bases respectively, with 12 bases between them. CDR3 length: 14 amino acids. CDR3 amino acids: CASSEGVATYEQYF. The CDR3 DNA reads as TGTGCCAGCAGCGAGGGCGTAGCTACCTACGAGCAGTACTTC.